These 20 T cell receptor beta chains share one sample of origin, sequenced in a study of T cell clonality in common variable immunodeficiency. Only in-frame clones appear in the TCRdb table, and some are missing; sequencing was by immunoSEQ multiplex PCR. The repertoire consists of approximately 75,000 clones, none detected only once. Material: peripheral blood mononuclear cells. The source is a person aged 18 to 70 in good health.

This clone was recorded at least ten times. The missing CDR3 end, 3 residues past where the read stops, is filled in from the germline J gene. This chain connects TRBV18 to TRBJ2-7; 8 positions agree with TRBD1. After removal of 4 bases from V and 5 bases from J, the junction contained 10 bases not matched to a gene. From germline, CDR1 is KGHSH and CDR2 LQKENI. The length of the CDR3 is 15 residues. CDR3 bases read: TGTGCCAGCTCACGATCCGGGACAGGATTGAACGAG. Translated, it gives CASSRSGTGLNE. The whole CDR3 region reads CASSRSGTGLNEQYF.

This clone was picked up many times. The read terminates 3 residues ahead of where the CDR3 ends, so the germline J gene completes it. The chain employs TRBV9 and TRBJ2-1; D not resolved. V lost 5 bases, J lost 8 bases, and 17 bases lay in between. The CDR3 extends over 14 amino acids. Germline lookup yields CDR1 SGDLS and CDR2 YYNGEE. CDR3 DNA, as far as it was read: TGTGCCAGCAGTAACGGTCAAGGGTGGGATGAG. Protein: CASSNGQGWDE. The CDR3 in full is CASSNGQGWDEQFF.

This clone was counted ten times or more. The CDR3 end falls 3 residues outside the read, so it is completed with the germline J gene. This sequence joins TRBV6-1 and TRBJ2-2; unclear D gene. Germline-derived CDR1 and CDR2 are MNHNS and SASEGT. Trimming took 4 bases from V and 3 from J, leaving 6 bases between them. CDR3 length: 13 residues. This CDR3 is CASSAPDTGELFF. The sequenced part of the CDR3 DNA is TGTGCCAGCAGTGCACCAGACACCGGGGAG.

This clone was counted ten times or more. CDR3 sequence: CASSLQQGGVANEQFF. The sequenced CDR3 bases are TGCGCCAGCAGCTTGCAACAGGGGGGGGTGGCCAATGAG. The chain recombines TRBV5-1 with TRBJ2-1, with D possibly matching TRBD1 (8 bases). The CDR3 end falls 3 residues outside the read, so it is completed with the germline J gene. The CDR3 spans 16 residues. CDR1 SGHRS and CDR2 YFSETQ come from the germline V gene. The V and J ends lost 1 base and 6 bases respectively, with 17 bases between them.

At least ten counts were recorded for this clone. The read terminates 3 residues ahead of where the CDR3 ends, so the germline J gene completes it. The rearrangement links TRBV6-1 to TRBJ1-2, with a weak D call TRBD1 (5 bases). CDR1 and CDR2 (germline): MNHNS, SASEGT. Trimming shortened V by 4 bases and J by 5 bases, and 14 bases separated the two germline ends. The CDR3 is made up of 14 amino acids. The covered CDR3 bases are TGTGCCAGCAGTGGGGCGACAGACACATATGGC. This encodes CASSGATDTYG. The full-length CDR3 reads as CASSGATDTYGYTF.

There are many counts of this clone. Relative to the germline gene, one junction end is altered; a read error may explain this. The covered CDR3 bases are TGCGCCAGCAGCCAAGCGTACAGGGTCCCGAACACCGGGGAG. This sequence encodes CASSQAYRVPNTGE. The whole CDR3 is CASSQAYRVPNTGELFF. The V and J genes are TRBV4-2 and TRBJ2-2; a weak D match, TRBD1 (6 bases). The DNA ends 3 residues before the CDR3 does, and the rest of the CDR3 is filled in from the germline J gene. Looked up from germline, CDR1 is LGHNA and CDR2 is YNFKEQ. CDR3 length equals 17 residues.

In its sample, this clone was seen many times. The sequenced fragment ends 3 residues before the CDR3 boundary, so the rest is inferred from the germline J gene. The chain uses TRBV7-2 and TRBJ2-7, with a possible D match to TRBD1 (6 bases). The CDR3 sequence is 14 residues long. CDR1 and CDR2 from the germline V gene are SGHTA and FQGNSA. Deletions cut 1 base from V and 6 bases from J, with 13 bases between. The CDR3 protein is CASSLGANRAEQYF. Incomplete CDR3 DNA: TGTGCCAGCAGCTTAGGGGCGAACAGGGCCGAG.

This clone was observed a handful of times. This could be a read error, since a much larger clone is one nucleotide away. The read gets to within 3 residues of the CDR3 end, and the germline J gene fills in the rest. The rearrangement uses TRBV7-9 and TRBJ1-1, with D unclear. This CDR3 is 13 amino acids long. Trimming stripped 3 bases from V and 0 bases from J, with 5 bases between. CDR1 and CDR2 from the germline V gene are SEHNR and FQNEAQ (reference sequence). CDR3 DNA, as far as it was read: TGTGCCAGCAGCTTCTCCCTGAACACTGAA. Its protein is CASSFSLNTE. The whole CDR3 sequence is CASSFSLNTEAFF.

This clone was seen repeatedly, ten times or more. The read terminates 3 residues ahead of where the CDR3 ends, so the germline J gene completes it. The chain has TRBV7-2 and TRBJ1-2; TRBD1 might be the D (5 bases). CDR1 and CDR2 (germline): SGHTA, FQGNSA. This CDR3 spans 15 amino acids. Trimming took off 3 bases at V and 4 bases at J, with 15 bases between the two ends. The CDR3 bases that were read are TGTGCCAGCAGCTTCCCTGGGGCGAGATCCTATGGC. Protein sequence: CASSFPGARSYG. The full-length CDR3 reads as CASSFPGARSYGYTF.

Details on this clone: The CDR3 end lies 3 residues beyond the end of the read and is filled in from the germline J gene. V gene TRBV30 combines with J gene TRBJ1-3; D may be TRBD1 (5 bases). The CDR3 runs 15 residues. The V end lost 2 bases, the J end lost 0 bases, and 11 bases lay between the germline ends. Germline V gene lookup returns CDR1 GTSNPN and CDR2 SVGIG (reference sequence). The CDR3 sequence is CAWSRQHFSGNTIYF. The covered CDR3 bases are TGTGCCTGGAGTAGACAGCATTTCTCTGGAAACACC.

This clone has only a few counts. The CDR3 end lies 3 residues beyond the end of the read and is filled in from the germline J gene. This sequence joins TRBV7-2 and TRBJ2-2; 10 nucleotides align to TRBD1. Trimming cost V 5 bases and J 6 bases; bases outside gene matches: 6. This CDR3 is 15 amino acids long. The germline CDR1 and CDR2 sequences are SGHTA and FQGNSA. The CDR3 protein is CASSPGTGVAGELFF. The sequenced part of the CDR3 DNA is TGTGCCAGCAGCCCAGGGACAGGGGTGGCCGGGGAG.

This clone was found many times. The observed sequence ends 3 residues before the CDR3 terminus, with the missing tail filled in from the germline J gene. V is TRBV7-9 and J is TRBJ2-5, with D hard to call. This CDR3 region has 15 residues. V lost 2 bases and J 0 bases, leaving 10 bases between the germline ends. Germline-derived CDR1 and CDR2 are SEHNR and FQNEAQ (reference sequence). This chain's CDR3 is CASSLPQWYQETQYF. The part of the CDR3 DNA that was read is TGTGCCAGCAGCTTACCCCAGTGGTACCAAGAGACC.

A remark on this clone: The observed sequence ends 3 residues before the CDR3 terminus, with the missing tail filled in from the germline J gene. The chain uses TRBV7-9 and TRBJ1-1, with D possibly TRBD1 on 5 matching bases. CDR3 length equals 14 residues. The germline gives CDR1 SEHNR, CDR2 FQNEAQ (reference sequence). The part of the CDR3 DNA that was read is TGTGCCAGCAGCCTCCCAGCTACAGGCCTCCGA. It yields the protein CASSLPATGLR. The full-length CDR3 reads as CASSLPATGLRAFF.

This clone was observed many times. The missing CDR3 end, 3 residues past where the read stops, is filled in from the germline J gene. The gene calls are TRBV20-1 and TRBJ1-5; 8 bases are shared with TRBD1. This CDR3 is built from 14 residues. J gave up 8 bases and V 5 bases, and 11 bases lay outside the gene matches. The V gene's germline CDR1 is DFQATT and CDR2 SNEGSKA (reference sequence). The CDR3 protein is CSAGGQGAGEPQHF. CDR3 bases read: TGCAGTGCTGGGGGGCAGGGGGCGGGGGAGCCC.

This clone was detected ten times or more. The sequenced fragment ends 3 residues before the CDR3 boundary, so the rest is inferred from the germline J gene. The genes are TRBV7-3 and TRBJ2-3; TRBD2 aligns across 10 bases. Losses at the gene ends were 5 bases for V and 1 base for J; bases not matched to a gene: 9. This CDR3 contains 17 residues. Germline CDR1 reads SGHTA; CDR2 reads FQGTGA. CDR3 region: CASSLETSGIGTDTQYF. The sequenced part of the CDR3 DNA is TGTGCCAGCAGCCTCGAAACTAGCGGGATTGGCACAGATACG.

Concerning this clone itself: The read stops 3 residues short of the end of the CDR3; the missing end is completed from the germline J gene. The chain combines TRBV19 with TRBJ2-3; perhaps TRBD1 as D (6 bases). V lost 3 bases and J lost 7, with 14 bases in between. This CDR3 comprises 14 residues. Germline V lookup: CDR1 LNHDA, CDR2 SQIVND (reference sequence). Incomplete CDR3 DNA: TGTGCCAGTAGTATTGCCCGGGACACGAATACG. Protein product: CASSIARDTNT. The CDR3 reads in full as CASSIARDTNTQYF.

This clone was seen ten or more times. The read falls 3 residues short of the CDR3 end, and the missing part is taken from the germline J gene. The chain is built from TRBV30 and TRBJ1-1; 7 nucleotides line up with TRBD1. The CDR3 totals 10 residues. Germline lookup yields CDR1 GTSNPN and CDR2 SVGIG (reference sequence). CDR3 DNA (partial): TGTGCCTACTTCACAGGGGCG. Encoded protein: CAYFTGA. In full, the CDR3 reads CAYFTGAAFF. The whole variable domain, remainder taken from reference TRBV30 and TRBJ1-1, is SQTIHQWPATLVQPVGSPLSLECTVEGTSNPNLYWYRQAAGRGLQLLFYSVGIGQISSEVPQNLSASRPQDRQFILSSKKLLLSDSGFYLCAYFTGAAFFGQGTRLTVV.

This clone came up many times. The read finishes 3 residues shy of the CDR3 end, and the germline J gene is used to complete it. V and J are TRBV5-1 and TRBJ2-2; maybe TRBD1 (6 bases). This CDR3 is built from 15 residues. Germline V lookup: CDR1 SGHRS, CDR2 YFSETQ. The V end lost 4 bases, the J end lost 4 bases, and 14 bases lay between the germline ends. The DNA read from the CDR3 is TGCGCCAGCAGCAACCTACAGGGTAGCACCGGGGAG. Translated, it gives CASSNLQGSTGE. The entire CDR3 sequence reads CASSNLQGSTGELFF.

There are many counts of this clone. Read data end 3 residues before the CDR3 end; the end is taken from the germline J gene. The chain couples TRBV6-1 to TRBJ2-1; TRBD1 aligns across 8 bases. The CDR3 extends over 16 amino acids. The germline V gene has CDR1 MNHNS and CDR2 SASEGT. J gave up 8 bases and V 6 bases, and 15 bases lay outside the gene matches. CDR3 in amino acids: CASSELTGGRFDEQFF. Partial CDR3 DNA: TGTGCCAGCAGCGAACTTACAGGGGGAAGATTCGATGAG.

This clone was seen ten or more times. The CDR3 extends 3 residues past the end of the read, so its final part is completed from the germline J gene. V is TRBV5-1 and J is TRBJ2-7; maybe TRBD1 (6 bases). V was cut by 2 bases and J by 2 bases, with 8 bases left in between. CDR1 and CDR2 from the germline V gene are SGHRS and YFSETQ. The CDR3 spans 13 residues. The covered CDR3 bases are TGCGCCAGCAGCTTACAGGGTACCTACGAG. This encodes CASSLQGTYE. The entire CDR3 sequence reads CASSLQGTYEQYF.